Given below is one T cell receptor beta chain in context. The protocol was immunoSEQ multiplex PCR, while the TCRdb copy is restricted to in-frame clones and leaves out a portion. The data hold over 200,000 clones, with around nine tenths observed a single time. The sample is drawn from a study of blood T cell repertoires in COVID-19. The CDR3 is made up of 16 amino acids. Germline CDR1 MRHNA, CDR2 SNTAGT. V was pared by 2 bases and J by 0 bases, with 5 bases of the junction left unmatched. The genes are TRBV6-4 and TRBJ2-3; 7 bases match TRBD2. Specimen: peripheral blood. This clonotype was obtained from a woman aged 40 to 50 with acute or convalescent COVID-19. CDR3 DNA: TGTGCCAGCAGTGACGGCGGGAGTCCTAGCACAGATACGCAGTATTTT. Translating gives CASSDGGSPSTDTQYF.